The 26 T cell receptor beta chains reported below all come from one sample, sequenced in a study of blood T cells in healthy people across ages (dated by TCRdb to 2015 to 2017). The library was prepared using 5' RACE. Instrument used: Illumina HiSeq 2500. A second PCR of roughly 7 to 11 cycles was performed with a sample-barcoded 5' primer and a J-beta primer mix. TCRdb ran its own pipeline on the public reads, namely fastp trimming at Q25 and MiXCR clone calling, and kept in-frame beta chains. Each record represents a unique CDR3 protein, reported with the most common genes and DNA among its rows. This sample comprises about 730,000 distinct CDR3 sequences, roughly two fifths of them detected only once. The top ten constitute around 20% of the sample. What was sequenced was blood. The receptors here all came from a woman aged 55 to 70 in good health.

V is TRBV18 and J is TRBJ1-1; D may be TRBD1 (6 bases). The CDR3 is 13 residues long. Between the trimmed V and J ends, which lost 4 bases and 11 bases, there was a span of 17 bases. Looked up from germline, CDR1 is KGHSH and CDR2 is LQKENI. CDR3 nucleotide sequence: TGTGCCAGCTCACGCCGACAGGTTATAAACGCTTTCTTT. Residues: CASSRRQVINAFF.

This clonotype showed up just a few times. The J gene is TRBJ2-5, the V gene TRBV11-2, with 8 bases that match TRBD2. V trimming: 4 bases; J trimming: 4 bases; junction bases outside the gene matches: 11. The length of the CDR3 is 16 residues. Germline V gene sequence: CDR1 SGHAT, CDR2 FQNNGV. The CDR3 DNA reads TGTGCCAGCAGCTCCCCCTTGGATAGCGGGGTAGAGACCCAGTACTTC. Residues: CASSSPLDSGVETQYF.

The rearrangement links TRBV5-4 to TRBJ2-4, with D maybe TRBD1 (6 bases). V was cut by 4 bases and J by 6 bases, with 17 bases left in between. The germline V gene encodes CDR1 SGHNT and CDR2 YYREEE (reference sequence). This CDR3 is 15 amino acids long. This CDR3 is CASSGKGDLGNIQYF. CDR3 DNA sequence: TGTGCCAGCAGCGGGAAGGGGGATCTTGGAAACATTCAGTACTTC.

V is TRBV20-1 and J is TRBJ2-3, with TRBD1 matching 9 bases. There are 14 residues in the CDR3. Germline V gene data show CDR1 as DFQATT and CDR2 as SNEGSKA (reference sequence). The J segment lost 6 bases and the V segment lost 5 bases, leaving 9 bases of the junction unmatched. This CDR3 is CSAPGQGYEDTQYF. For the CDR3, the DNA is TGCAGTGCTCCGGGACAGGGTTACGAGGATACGCAGTATTTT.

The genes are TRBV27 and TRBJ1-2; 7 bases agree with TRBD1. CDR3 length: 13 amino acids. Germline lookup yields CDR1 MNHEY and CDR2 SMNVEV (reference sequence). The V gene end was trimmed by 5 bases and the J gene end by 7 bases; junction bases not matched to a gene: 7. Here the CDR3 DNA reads TGTGCCAGCAGTGTTGCACAGGGGCTTGGCTACACCTTC. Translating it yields CASSVAQGLGYTF.

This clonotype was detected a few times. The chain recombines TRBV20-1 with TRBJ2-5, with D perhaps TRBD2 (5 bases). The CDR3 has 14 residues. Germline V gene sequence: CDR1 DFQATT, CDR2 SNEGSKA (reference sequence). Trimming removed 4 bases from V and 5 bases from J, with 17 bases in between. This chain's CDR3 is CSAKSFEGLETQYF. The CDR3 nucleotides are TGCAGTGCTAAAAGCTTTGAGGGTTTGGAGACCCAGTACTTC.

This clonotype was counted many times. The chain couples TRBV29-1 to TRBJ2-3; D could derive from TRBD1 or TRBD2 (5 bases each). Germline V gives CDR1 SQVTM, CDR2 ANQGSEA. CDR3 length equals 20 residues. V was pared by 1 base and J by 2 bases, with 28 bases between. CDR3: CSVEAYPGWRGDETTDTQYF. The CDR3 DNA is TGCAGCGTTGAAGCCTACCCCGGATGGCGTGGGGACGAAACCACAGATACGCAGTATTTT.

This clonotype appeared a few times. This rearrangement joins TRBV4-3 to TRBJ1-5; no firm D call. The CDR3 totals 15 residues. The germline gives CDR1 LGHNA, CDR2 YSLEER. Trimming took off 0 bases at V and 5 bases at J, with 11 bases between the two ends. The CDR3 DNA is TGCGCCAGCAGCCAAGAGAGTGAAGGTTATCAGCCCCAGCATTTT. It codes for CASSQESEGYQPQHF.

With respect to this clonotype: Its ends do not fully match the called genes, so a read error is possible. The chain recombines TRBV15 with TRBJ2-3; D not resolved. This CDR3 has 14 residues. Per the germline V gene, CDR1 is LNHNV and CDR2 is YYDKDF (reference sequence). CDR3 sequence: CATSGEQLTDTQYF. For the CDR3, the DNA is TGTGCCACCAGCGGAGAACAGCTCACAGATACGCAGTATTTT.

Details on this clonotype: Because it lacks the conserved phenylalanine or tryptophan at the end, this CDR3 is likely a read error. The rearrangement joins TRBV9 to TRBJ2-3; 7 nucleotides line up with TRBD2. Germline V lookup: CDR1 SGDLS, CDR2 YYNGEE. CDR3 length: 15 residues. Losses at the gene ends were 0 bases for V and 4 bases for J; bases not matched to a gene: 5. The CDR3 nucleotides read TGTGCCAGCAGCGTAGAGGCGGGAGTCTCAGATACGCAGTATTAT. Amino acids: CASSVEAGVSDTQYY.

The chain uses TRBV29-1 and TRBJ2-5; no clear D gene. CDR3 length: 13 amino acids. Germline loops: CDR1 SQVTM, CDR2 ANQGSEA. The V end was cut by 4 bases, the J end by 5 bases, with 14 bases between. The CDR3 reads CSVGLRLAETQYF. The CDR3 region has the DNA TGCAGCGTTGGTCTGCGCCTTGCGGAGACCCAGTACTTC.

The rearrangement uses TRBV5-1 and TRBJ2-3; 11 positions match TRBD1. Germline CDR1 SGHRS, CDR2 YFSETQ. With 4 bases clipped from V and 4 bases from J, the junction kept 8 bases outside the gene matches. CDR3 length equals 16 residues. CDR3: CASSEDGGQGADTQYF. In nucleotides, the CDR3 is TGCGCCAGCAGCGAAGATGGGGGACAGGGGGCAGATACGCAGTATTTT.

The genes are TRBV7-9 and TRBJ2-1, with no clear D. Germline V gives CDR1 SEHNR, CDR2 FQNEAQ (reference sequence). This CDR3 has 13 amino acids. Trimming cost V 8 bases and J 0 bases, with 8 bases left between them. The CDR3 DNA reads TGTGCCAGCTCCCAGGTCTCCTACAATGAGCAGTTCTTC. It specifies CASSQVSYNEQFF.

Here the CDR3 DNA reads TGCGCCAGCAGCCCGGAGGGGGGACTCACAGATACGCAGTATTTT. Protein: CASSPEGGLTDTQYF. The chain uses TRBV4-3 and TRBJ2-3; D possibly uses TRBD1 or TRBD2 (6 bases each). With 4 bases removed from V and 2 bases from J, the gap between germline ends came to 13 bases. The CDR3 length is 15 residues. Germline lookup yields CDR1 LGHNA and CDR2 YSLEER.

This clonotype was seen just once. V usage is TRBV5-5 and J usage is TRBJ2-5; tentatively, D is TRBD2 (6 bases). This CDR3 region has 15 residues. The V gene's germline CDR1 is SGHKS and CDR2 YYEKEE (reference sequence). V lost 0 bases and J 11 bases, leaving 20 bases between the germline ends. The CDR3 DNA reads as TGTGCCAGCAGCTTGGGCGGGACTCTCTTCAATGAGCAGTACTTC. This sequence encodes CASSLGGTLFNEQYF.

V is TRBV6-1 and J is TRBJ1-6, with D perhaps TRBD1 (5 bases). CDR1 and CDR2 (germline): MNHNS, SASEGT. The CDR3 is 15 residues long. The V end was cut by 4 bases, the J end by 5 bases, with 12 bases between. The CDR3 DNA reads TGTGCCAGCAGTGTACAAAGGGGCGATAATTCACCCCTCCACTTT. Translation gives CASSVQRGDNSPLHF.

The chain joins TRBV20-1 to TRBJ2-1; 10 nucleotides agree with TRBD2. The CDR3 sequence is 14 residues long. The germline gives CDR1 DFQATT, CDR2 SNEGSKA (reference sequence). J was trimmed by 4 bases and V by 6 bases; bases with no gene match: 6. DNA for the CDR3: TGCAGTGCGGGCCTAGCGGGGGCTTACAATGAGCAGTTCTTC. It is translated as CSAGLAGAYNEQFF.

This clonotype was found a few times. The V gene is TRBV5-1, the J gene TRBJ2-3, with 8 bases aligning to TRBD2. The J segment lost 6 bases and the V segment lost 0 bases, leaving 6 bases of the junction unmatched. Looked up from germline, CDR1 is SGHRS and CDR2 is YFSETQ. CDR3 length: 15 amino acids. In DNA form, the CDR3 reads TGCGCCAGCAGCTTGGCCTCACTAGCGGAGGATACGCAGTATTTT. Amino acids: CASSLASLAEDTQYF. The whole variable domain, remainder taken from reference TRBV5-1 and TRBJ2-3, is KAGVTQTPRYLIKTRGQQVTLSCSPISGHRSVSWYQQTPGQGLQFLFEYFSETQRNKGNFPGRFSGRQFSNSRSEMNVSTLELGDSALYLCASSLASLAEDTQYFGPGTRLTVL.

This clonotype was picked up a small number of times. Here the CDR3 reads CSADSGDRTYEQYF. In DNA, the CDR3 is TGCAGTGCTGATAGCGGGGACAGGACCTACGAGCAGTACTTC. This chain links TRBV20-1 with TRBJ2-7; D is perhaps TRBD1 or TRBD2 (8 bases each). Germline values: CDR1 DFQATT, CDR2 SNEGSKA (reference sequence). CDR3 length: 14 amino acids. The V and J ends lost 5 bases and 2 bases respectively, with 16 bases between them.

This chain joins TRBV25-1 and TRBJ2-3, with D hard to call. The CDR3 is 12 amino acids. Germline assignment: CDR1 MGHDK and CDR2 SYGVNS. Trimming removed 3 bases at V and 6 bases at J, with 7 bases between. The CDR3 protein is CASSDAMDTQYF. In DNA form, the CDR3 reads TGTGCCAGCAGTGACGCTATGGATACGCAGTATTTT.

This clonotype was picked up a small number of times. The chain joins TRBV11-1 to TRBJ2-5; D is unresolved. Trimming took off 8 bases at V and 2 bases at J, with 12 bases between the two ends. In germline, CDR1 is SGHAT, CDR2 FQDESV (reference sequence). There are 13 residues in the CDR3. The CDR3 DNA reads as TGTGCCAGCGGCTCTCGGCTACAAGAGACCCAGTACTTC. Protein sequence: CASGSRLQETQYF. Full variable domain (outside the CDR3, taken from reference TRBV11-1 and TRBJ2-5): EAEVAQSPRYKITEKSQAVAFWCDPISGHATLYWYRQILGQGPELLVQFQDESVVDDSQLPKDRFSAERLKGVDSTLKIQPAELGDSAMYLCASGSRLQETQYFGPGTRLLVL.

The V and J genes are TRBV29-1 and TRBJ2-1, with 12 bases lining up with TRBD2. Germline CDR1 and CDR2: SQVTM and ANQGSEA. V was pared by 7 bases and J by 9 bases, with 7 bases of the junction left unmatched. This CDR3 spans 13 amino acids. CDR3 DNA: TGCAGCGCACTGACTAGCGGGAGTGGTGAGCAGTTCTTC. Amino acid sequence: CSALTSGSGEQFF.

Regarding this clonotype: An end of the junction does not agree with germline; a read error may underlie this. The CDR3 spells CASNVDGKGTYEQYF. CDR3 DNA: TGTGCCAGCAACGTAGATGGGAAAGGTACCTACGAGCAGTACTTC. The chain recombines TRBV9 with TRBJ2-5; D uncertain. The assigned J gene may be wrong: the sequence end matches TRBJ2-7 better. Germline V gene sequence: CDR1 SGDLS, CDR2 YYNGEE. The CDR3 has 15 residues.

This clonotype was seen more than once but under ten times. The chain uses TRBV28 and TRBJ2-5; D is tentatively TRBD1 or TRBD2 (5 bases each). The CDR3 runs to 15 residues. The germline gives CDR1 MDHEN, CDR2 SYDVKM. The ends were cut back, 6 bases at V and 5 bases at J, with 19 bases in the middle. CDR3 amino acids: CASSSGTVVWETQYF. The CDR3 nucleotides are TGTGCCAGCAGCTCTGGGACCGTGGTTTGGGAGACCCAGTACTTC.

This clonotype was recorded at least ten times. In DNA form, the CDR3 reads TGCGCCAGCAGCCCGCGGACTAGCGGGGGGTCAACCACAGATACGCAGTATTTT. Protein sequence: CASSPRTSGGSTTDTQYF. This chain links TRBV5-1 with TRBJ2-3, with TRBD2 matching over 14 bases. The length of the CDR3 is 18 residues. Trimming took 4 bases from V and 2 from J; bases not matched to a gene: 9. In germline, CDR1 is SGHRS, CDR2 YFSETQ.

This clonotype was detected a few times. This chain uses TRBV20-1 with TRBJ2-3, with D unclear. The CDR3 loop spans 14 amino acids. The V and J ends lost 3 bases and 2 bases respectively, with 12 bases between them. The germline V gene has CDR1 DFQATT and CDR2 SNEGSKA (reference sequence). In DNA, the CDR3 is TGCAGTGCTAGGCAGCAGGTCAACACAGATACGCAGTATTTT. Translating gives CSARQQVNTDTQYF.